This TCR beta chain derives from a study of beta chain features in type 1 diabetes. Study-level results: Type 1 diabetes patients had moderately but significantly shorter TCRB CDR3s in all four CD4+ subsets.

Reverse transcribing all isolated RNA meant expressed TCRB transcripts were sequenced. Data came from immunoSEQ multiplex PCR; TCRdb stores just in-frame clones and leaves some out. The table has 80,000 to 90,000 clones, 30% to 40% seen once; the top ten hold 0.4% to 0.45%. Markers CD45RO/CCR7/CD25/CD127/CD95/CD27 served to sort CD4+ naive, central memory, regulatory and stem cell-like memory cells. Concerning this clone itself: Its target is not known.

The CDR3 totals 14 residues. The germline CDR1 and CDR2 sequences are SGHRS and YFSETQ. The V end was cut by 2 bases, the J end by 7 bases, with 16 bases between. The sequencing sample was made of stem cell memory CD4+ T cells from blood. The TCR sequence derives from a woman aged 18-35 years in good health. The chain employs TRBV5-1 and TRBJ2-7; D call uncertain. CDR3 protein: CASSLRPSTREQYF. The CDR3 nucleotides read TGCGCCAGCAGCTTACGACCATCTACGAGGGAGCAGTACTTC.